This T cell receptor beta chain was obtained from a study of preoperative IRX-2 immunotherapy in early breast cancer. Measured with immunoSEQ multiplex PCR; TCRdb has only the in-frame clones, and not every one. The sample includes approximately 96,000 clones, about nine tenths of them seen just once. This CDR3 has 17 amino acids. Germline lookup yields CDR1 LNHDA and CDR2 SQIVND (reference sequence). V shed 2 bases, J shed 0 bases, and the junction held 8 bases outside the gene matches. This clone occurred once. Stated treatment: preoperative locoregional IRX-2 cytokine immunotherapy. This TCR was sampled from a human donor with breast cancer. The chain employs TRBV19 and TRBJ1-1, with TRBD1 identical over 8 bases. Specimen: tumor tissue, collected after IRX-2 immunotherapy. The CDR3 DNA reads TGTGCCAGTAGTATACGGACAGGGTTTACTCTGAACACTGAAGCTTTCTTT. This sequence encodes CASSIRTGFTLNTEAFF.